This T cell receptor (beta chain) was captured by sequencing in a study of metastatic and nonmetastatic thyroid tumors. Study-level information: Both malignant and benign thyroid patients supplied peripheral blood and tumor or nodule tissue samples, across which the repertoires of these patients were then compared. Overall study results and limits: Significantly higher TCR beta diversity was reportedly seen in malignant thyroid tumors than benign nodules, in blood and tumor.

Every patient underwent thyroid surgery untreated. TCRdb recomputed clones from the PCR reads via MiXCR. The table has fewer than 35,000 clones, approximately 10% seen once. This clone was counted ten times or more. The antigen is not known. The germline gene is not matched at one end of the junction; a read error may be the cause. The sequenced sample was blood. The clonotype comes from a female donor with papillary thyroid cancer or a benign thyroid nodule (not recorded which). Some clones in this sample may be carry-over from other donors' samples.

CDR3 in DNA: TGTGCCAGCCGAGGACAGCCTTATAGCGATCAGCCCCAGCATTTT. Encoded protein: CASRGQPYSDQPQHF. The V gene is TRBV6-1, the J gene TRBJ1-5, with TRBD1 as a possible D gene (6 bases). Germline V CDR1 and CDR2: MNHNS, SASEGT. The CDR3 contains 15 residues.